This TCR beta chain was sequenced for a study of spatial heterogeneity in lung cancer. Turning to the study itself: Sequencing covered available follow-up PBMC samples collected a median of roughly 2 years after resection. Beta-chain sequences were consistently detected more often than alpha-chain sequences. Study outcomes and limitations: Blood carried ubiquitous expanded tumor TCRs more at resection than follow-up.

Time point of the sample: blood at routine non-recurrence follow-up after resection. No cells were sorted before sequencing. The whole RNA sequenced was extracted from tumor, nontumor lung or frozen PBMC. With respect to this clonotype: Its cognate antigen is unknown.

TCRdb ran MiXCR on the 5' RACE reads and lists one entry per CDR3 protein. The sample yields roughly 29,000 distinct CDR3 sequences, roughly 5% seen once. Germline loops: CDR1 LNHDA, CDR2 SQIVND (reference sequence). Losses at the gene ends were 3 bases for V and 0 bases for J; bases not matched to a gene: 4. This CDR3 spans 18 amino acids. The TCR comes from a female donor with early-stage non-small cell lung cancer. The source material was PBMCs, sampled at follow-up. The chain uses TRBV19 and TRBJ2-1; 14 bases are a match to TRBD2. The CDR3 reads CASSIGLAGGSSYNEQFF. The CDR3 DNA is TGTGCCAGTAGTATCGGACTAGCGGGAGGAAGCTCCTACAATGAGCAGTTCTTC.